This T cell receptor (beta chain) comes out of a study of chemoradiotherapy in HPV16-positive cancers. CDR1 and CDR2 (germline): MDHEN, SYDVKM. The CDR3 has 18 residues. The V gene end was trimmed by 2 bases and the J gene end by 0 bases; junction bases not matched to a gene: 9. Broader study findings: For HPV16-positive patients, expanding HPV-responsive T cells associated with longer recurrence-free survival.

This clone showed up just a few times. The antigen is not known. Generated by immunoSEQ multiplex PCR, the TCRdb table keeps only in-frame clones and is missing some. The sample yields approximately 12,000 clones, 75% seen once. This sequence joins TRBV28 and TRBJ2-7; 11 bases line up with TRBD1. This sequence originates from a human donor with HPV-associated anogenital cancer. This sample was taken from a patient who underwent chemoradiotherapy. The CDR3 sequence: CASSLGTGGIGGSYEQYF. The CDR3 nucleotides are TGTGCCAGCAGTTTAGGGACAGGGGGTATAGGGGGCTCCTACGAGCAGTACTTC.